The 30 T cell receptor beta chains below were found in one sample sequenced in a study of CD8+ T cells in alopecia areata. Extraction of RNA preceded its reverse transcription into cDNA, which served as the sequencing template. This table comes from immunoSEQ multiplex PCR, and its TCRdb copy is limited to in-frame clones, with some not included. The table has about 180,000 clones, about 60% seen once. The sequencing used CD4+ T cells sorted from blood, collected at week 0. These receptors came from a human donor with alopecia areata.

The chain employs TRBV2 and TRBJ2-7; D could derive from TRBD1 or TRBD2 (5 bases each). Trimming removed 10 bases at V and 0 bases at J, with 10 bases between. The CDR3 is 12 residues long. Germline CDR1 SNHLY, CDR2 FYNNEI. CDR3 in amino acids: CATGQFSYEQYF. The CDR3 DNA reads TGTGCCACGGGGCAGTTCTCCTACGAGCAGTACTTC.

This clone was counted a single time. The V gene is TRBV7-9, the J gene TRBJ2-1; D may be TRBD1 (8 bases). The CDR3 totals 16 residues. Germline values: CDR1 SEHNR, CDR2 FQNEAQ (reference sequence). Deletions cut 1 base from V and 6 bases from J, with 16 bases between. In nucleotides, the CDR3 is TGTGCCAGCAGCTTAGTACAGGGGGGGACTTTCAATGAGCAGTTCTTC. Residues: CASSLVQGGTFNEQFF.

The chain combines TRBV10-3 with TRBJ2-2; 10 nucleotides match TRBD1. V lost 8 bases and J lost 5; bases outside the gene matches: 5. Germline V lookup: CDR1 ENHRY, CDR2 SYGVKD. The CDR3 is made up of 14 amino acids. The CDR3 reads CAIAGQGKTGELFF. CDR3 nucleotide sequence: TGTGCCATCGCGGGACAGGGGAAAACCGGGGAGCTGTTTTTT.

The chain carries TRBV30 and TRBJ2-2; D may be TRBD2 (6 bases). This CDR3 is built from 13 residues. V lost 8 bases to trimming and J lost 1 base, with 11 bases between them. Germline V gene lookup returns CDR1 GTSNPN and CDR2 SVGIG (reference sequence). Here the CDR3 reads CALAGGNTGELFF. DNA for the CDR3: TGTGCCCTGGCCGGGGGGAACACCGGGGAGCTGTTTTTT.

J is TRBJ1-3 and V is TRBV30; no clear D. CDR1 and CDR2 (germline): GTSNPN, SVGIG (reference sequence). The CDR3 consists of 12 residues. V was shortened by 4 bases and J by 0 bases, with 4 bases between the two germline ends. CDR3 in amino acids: CAWTSSGNTIYF. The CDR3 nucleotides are TGTGCCTGGACTAGCTCTGGAAACACCATATATTTT.

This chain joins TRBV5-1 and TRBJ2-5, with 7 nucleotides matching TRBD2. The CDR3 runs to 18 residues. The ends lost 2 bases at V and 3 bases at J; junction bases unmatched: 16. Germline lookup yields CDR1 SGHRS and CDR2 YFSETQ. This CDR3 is CASSFPLLGREHEETQYF. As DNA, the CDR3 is TGCGCCAGCAGCTTTCCCCTCCTGGGGAGGGAGCATGAAGAGACCCAGTACTTC.

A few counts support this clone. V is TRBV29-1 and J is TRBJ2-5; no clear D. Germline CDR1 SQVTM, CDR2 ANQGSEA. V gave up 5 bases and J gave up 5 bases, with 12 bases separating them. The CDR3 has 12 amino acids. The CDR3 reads CSVISELETQYF. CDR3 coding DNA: TGCAGCGTTATATCTGAGTTGGAGACCCAGTACTTC.

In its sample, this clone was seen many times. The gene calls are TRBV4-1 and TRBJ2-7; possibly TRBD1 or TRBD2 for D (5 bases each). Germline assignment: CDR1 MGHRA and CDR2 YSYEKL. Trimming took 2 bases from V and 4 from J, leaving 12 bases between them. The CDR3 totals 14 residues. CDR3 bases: TGCGCCAGCAGCCAACTGGGGGTGGCGTACGAGCAGTACTTC. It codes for CASSQLGVAYEQYF.

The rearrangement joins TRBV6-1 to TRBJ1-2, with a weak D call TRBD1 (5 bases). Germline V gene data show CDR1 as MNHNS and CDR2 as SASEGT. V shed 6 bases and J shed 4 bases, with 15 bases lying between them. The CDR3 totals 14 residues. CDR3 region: CASSPGSGVYGYTF. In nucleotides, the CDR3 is TGTGCCAGCAGCCCAGGGTCTGGAGTCTATGGCTACACCTTC.

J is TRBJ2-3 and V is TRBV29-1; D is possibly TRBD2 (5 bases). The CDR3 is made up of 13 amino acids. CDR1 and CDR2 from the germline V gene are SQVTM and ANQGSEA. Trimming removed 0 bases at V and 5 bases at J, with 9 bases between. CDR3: CSVEDLGRDTQYF. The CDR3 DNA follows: TGCAGCGTTGAAGATCTTGGGAGAGATACGCAGTATTTT.

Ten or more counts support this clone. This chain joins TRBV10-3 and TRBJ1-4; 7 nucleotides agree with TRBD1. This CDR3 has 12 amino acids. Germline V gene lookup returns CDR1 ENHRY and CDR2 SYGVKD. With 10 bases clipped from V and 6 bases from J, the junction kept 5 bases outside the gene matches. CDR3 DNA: TGTGCCACACAAGGACAGGATGAAAAACTGTTTTTT. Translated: CATQGQDEKLFF.

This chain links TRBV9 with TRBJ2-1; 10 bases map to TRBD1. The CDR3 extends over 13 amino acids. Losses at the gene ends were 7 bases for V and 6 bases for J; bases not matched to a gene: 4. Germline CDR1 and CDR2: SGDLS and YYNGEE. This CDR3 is CASSRDRGNEQFF. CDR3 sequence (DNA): TGTGCCAGCTCCCGGGACAGGGGCAATGAGCAGTTCTTC.

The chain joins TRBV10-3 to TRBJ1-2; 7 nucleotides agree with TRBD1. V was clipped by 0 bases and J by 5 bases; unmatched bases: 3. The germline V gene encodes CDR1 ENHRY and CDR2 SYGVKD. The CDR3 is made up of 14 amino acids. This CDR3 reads CAISESDRAYGYTF. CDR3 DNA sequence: TGTGCCATCAGTGAGTCCGACAGGGCTTATGGCTACACCTTC.

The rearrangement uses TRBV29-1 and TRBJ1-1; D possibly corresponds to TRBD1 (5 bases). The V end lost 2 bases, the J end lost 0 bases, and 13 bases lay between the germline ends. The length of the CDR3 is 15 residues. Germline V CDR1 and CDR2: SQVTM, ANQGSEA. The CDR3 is CSVETIQVMNTEAFF. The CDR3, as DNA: TGCAGCGTTGAAACCATACAGGTCATGAACACTGAAGCTTTCTTT. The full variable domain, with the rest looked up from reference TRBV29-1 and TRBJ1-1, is SAVISQKPSRDICQRGTSLTIQCQVDSQVTMMFWYRQQPGQSLTLIATANQGSEATYESGFVIDKFPISRPNLTFSTLTVSNMSPEDSSIYLCSVETIQVMNTEAFFGQGTRLTVV.

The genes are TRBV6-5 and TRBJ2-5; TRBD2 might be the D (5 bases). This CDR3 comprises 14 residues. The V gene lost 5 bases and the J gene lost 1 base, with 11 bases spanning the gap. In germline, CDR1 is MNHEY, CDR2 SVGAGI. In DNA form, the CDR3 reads TGTGCCAGCAGTGCGGGCCGGGGCCAAGAGACCCAGTACTTC. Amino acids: CASSAGRGQETQYF.

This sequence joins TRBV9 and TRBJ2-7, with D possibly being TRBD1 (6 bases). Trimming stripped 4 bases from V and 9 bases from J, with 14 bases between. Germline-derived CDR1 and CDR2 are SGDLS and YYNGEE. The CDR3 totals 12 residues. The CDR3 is CASSQQGGVQYF. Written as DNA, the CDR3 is TGTGCCAGCAGCCAACAGGGCGGCGTGCAGTACTTC. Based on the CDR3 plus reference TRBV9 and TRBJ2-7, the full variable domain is DSGVTQTPKHLITATGQRVTLRCSPRSGDLSVYWYQQSLDQGLQFLIQYYNGEERAKGNILERFSAQQFPDLHSELNLSSLELGDSALYFCASSQQGGVQYFGPGTRLTVT.

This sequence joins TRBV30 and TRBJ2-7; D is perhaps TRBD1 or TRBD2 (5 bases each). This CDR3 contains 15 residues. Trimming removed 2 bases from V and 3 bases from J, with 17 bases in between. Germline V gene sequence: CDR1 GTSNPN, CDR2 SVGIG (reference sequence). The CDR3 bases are TGTGCCTGGAGTAGTCCGGGGCCGGGGAGCTACGAGCAGTACTTC. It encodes CAWSSPGPGSYEQYF.

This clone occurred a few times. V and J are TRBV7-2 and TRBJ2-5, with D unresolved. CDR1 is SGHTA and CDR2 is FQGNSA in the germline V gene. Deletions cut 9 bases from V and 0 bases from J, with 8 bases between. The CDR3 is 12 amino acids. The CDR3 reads CASRVDQETQYF. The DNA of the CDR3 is TGTGCCAGTAGGGTTGACCAAGAGACCCAGTACTTC.

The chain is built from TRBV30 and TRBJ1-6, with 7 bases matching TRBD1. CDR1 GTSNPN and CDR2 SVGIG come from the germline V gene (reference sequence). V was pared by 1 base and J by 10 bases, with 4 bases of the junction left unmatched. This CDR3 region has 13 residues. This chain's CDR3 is CAWSGQGRSPLHF. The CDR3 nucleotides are TGTGCCTGGAGTGGACAGGGCAGGTCACCCCTCCACTTT.

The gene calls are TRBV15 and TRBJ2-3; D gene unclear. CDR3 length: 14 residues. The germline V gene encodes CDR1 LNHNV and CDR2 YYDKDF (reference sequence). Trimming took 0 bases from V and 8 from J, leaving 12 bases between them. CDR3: CATSRERGLTTQYF. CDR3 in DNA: TGTGCCACCAGCAGAGAGAGAGGCCTTACTACGCAGTATTTT.

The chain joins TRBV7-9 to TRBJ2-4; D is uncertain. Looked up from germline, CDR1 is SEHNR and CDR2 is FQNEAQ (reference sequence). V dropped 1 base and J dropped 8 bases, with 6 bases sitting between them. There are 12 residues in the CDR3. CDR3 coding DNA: TGTGCCAGCAGCTTAGTATCCGACATTCAGTACTTC. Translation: CASSLVSDIQYF.

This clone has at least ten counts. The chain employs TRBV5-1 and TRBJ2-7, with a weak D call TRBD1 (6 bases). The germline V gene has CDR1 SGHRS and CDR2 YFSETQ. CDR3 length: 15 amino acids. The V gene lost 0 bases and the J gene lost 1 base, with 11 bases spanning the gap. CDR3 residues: CASSLGTAPSYEQYF. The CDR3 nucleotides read TGCGCCAGCAGCTTGGGGACAGCCCCTTCCTACGAGCAGTACTTC.

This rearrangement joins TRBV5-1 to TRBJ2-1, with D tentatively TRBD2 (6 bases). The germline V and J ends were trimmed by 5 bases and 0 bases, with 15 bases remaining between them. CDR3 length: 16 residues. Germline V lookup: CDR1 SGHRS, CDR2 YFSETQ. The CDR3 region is CASRRGGVSSYNEQFF. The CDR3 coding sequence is TGCGCCAGCAGGCGCGGCGGGGTAAGCTCCTACAATGAGCAGTTCTTC.

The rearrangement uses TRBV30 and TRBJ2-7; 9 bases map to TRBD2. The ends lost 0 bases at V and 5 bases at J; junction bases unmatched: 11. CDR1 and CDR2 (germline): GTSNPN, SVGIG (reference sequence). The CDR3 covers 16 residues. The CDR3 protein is CAWSVRGLAGFDEQYF. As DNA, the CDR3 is TGTGCCTGGAGTGTACGGGGCCTAGCGGGGTTTGACGAGCAGTACTTC.

CDR3 region: CAISPARGTGNEQYF. CDR3 nucleotide sequence: TGTGCCATCAGTCCCGCCCGGGGGACAGGAAACGAGCAGTACTTC. This sequence joins TRBV10-3 and TRBJ2-7; 8 bases match TRBD1. The CDR3 is made up of 15 amino acids. J gave up 5 bases and V 5 bases, and 11 bases lay outside the gene matches. The germline V gene has CDR1 ENHRY and CDR2 SYGVKD.

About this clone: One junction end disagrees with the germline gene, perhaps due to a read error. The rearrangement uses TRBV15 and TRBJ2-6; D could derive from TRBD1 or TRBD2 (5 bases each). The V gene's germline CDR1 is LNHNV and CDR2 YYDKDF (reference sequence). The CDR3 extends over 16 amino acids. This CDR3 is CATSLGRISGANVLAF. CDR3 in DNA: TGTGCCACCAGCTTGGGACGGATCTCTGGGGCCAACGTCCTGGCTTTC. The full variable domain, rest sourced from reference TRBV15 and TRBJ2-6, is DAMVIQNPRYQVTQFGKPVTLSCSQTLNHNVMYWYQQKSSQAPKLLFHYYDKDFNNEADTPDNFQSRRPNTSFCFLDIRSPGLGDTAMYLCATSLGRISGANVLAFGAGSRLTVL.

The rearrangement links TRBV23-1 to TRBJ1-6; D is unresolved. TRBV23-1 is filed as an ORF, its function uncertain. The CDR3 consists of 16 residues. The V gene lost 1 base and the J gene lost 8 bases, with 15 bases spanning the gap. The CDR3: CASSQWIRAFDSPLHF. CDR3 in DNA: TGCGCCAGCAGTCAATGGATAAGAGCATTTGATTCACCCCTCCACTTT.

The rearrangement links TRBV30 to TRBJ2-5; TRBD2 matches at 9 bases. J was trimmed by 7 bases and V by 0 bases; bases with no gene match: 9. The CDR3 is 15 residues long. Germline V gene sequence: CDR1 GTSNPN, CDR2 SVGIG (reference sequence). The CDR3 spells CAWSVRGGALGTQYF. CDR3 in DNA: TGTGCCTGGAGTGTACGCGGGGGGGCCTTGGGGACCCAGTACTTC.

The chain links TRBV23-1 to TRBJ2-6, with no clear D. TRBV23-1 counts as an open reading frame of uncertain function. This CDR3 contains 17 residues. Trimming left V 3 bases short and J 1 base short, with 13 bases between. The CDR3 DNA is TGCGCCAGCAGTCAGTGGAATATGCTATCTGGGGCCAACGTCCTGACTTTC. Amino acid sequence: CASSQWNMLSGANVLTF.

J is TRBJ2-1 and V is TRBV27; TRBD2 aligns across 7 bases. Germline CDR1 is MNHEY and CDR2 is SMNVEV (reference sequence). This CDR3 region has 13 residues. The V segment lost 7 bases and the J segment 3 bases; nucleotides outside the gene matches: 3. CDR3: CASTQRGYNEQFF. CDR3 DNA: TGTGCCAGCACACAGCGGGGCTACAATGAGCAGTTCTTC.